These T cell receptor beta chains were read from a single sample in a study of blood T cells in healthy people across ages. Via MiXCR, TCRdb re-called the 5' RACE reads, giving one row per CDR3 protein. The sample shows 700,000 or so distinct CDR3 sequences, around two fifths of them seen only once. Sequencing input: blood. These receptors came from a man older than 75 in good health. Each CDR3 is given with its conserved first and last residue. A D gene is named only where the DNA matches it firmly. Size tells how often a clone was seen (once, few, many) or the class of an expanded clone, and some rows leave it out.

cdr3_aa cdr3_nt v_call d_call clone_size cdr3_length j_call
CASSGDRKNEKLFF TGTGCCAGCAGCGGGGACAGAAAAAATGAAAAACTGTTTTTT TRBV7-2 TRBD1 . 14 TRBJ1-4
CASSQAVGVSYEQYF TGCGCCAGCAGCCAGGCCGTAGGGGTAAGCTACGAGCAGTACTTC TRBV4-3 . . 15 TRBJ2-7
CASSPRGSANTGELFF TGTGCCAGCAGCCCCCGGGGGAGCGCGAACACCGGGGAGCTGTTTTTT TRBV4-2 . . 16 TRBJ2-2
CASSPSLAVNNEQFF TGTGCCAGCAGCCCCTCCCTAGCGGTTAACAATGAGCAGTTCTTC TRBV9 TRBD2 . 15 TRBJ2-1
CASSLSGAGDQPQHF TGTGCCAGCAGCTTGTCGGGGGCAGGGGATCAGCCCCAGCATTTT TRBV3-1 . . 15 TRBJ1-5
CASKGGRSTDTQYF TGTGCCAGCAAAGGCGGGAGATCCACAGATACGCAGTATTTT TRBV9 TRBD2 many 14 TRBJ2-3
CASSLASATEAFF TGCGCCAGCAGCTTGGCTTCAGCCACTGAAGCTTTCTTT TRBV5-1 . . 13 TRBJ1-1
CASSRRTGAEQYF TGCGCCAGCAGCCGGCGGACAGGGGCCGAGCAGTACTTC TRBV4-3 TRBD1 . 13 TRBJ2-7
CASSLIAGIEGNEQFF TGCGCCAGCAGCCTGATAGCGGGAATAGAAGGCAATGAGCAGTTCTTC TRBV4-3 TRBD2 once 16 TRBJ2-1
CASRPDNHNSPPHF TGTGCCAGCCGTCCGGACAACCATAATTCACCCCCCCACTTT TRBV7-8 . . 14 TRBJ1-6
CASSQVVLAGNEQFF TGTGCCAGCAGCCAAGTAGTACTAGCCGGCAATGAGCAGTTCTTC TRBV3-1 . . 15 TRBJ2-1
CASSQTSGAYNEQYF TGTGCCAGCAGCCAGACTAGCGGGGCTTACAATGAGCAGTACTTC TRBV7-2 TRBD2 . 15 TRBJ2-5
CAGINSGGPDTQYF TGTGCCGGCATCAACAGCGGGGGTCCAGATACGCAGTATTTT TRBV12-3/TRBV12-4 TRBD2 . 14 TRBJ2-3
CASTSLGEGNSYEQYF TGTGCCAGCACATCTCTTGGTGAGGGCAACTCCTACGAGCAGTACTTC TRBV6-2/TRBV6-3 . . 16 TRBJ2-7
CASSPDRQSYEQYF TGTGCCAGCAGCCCGGACAGGCAATCCTACGAGCAGTACTTC TRBV7-2 TRBD1 few 14 TRBJ2-7
CAIQAGTRLDNEQFF TGTGCCATCCAGGCGGGGACTAGGCTAGACAATGAGCAGTTCTTC TRBV10-3 TRBD2 . 15 TRBJ2-1
CSASRKTGGADTQYF TGCAGTGCTAGCAGGAAGACAGGGGGCGCAGATACGCAGTATTTT TRBV20-1 TRBD1 . 15 TRBJ2-3
CASSDPRRRPTYEQYF TGTGCCAGCAGCGACCCACGGCGTCGGCCCACCTACGAGCAGTACTTC TRBV7-9 . . 16 TRBJ2-7
CSASKLAGEQYF TGCAGTGCTAGTAAACTAGCGGGAGAGCAGTACTTC TRBV20-1 TRBD2 . 12 TRBJ2-7
CASSSPDRGLDQPQHF TGTGCCAGCAGTTCCCCGGACAGGGGGCTAGATCAGCCCCAGCATTTT TRBV6-2/TRBV6-3 TRBD1 . 16 TRBJ1-5
CATSTGQGYEQYF TGTGCCACCAGCACGGGACAGGGGTACGAGCAGTACTTC TRBV15 TRBD1 many 13 TRBJ2-7
CASRTSGPLNEQFF TGTGCCAGCAGGACTAGCGGGCCACTCAATGAGCAGTTCTTC TRBV6-5 TRBD2 few 14 TRBJ2-1
CSARGGISYNEQFF TGCAGTGCTAGGGGGGGCATCTCCTACAATGAGCAGTTCTTC TRBV20-1 . . 14 TRBJ2-1
CASSLTVANYGCTF TGTGCCAGCAGTTTAACAGTGGCTAACTATGGCTGCACCTTC TRBV27 . . 14 TRBJ1-2
CASSVVGTGAAARAYNEQFF TGTGCCAGCAGCGTAGTGGGGACAGGGGCGGCTGCACGAGCCTACAATGAGCAGTTCTTC TRBV9 TRBD1 few 20 TRBJ2-1
CSAFSGAQYQETQYF TGCAGTGCTTTCTCGGGGGCCCAGTACCAAGAGACCCAGTACTTC TRBV20-1 . . 15 TRBJ2-5
CASGEIWANEQFF TGTGCCAGCGGAGAGATCTGGGCGAATGAGCAGTTCTTC TRBV7-2 . few 13 TRBJ2-1
CASSGRGETQYF TGTGCCAGCAGTGGTCGGGGTGAGACCCAGTACTTC TRBV12-3/TRBV12-4 . . 12 TRBJ2-5